This passage covers 29 T cell receptor beta chains from one sample sequenced in a study of blood T cell repertoires in COVID-19. The table came from immunoSEQ multiplex PCR; TCRdb's copy has only in-frame clones and leaves some out. Of about 210,000 clones in the sample, around nine tenths were seen once. Input material: peripheral blood. The receptors stem from a man between 60 and 70 years old with acute or convalescent COVID-19.

The CDR3 DNA sequence: TGCGCCAGCAGTGAGACAGGGCCCCGCAATCAGCCCCAGCATTTT. It yields the protein CASSETGPRNQPQHF. V is TRBV10-1 and J is TRBJ1-5; tentative D call: TRBD1 (6 bases). Germline CDR1 WNHNN, CDR2 SYGVQD (reference sequence). The germline V and J ends were trimmed by 2 bases and 2 bases, with 10 bases remaining between them. The CDR3 runs 15 residues.

V is TRBV10-3 and J is TRBJ1-2, with a possible D match to TRBD1 (6 bases). CDR1 and CDR2 (germline): ENHRY, SYGVKD. Trimming cost V 3 bases and J 6 bases, with 17 bases left between them. The CDR3 loop spans 15 amino acids. The CDR3 nucleotides are TGTGCCATCAGTGACCTGAGGGCAGGGGATAATGGCTACACCTTC. Its translation is CAISDLRAGDNGYTF.

The chain links TRBV28 to TRBJ1-2, with TRBD1 identical over 7 bases. This CDR3 has 15 residues. Germline CDR1 and CDR2: MDHEN and SYDVKM. The ends lost 4 bases at V and 4 bases at J; junction bases unmatched: 9. The CDR3 here is CASSSRGTVPYGYTF. CDR3 bases: TGTGCCAGCAGTTCCCGAGGGACAGTGCCCTATGGCTACACCTTC.

V usage is TRBV7-9 and J usage is TRBJ2-5; D not resolved. CDR1 and CDR2 from the germline V gene are SEHNR and FQNEAQ (reference sequence). CDR3 length: 12 amino acids. Between the trimmed V and J ends, which lost 2 bases and 5 bases, there was a span of 6 bases. The CDR3: CASSLYEETQYF. The CDR3 region has the DNA TGTGCCAGCAGCTTATATGAGGAGACCCAGTACTTC. The full variable domain, with the rest looked up from reference TRBV7-9 and TRBJ2-5, is DTGVSQNPRHKITKRGQNVTFRCDPISEHNRLYWYRQTLGQGPEFLTYFQNEAQLEKSRLLSDRFSAERPKGSFSTLEIQRTEQGDSAMYLCASSLYEETQYFGPGTRLLVL.

V usage is TRBV2 and J usage is TRBJ2-7, with D hard to call. Germline V gene sequence: CDR1 SNHLY, CDR2 FYNNEI. The CDR3 is 11 residues long. Trimming took off 6 bases at V and 2 bases at J, with 5 bases between the two ends. The CDR3 loop reads CASRTPYEQYF. The CDR3 DNA sequence: TGTGCCAGCAGAACTCCCTACGAGCAGTACTTC.

The V gene is TRBV6-4, the J gene TRBJ2-3, with TRBD1 matching over 10 bases. Germline V CDR1 and CDR2: MRHNA, SNTAGT. The V gene end was trimmed by 3 bases and the J gene end by 1 base; junction bases not matched to a gene: 1. The CDR3 spans 15 residues. CDR3 nucleotides: TGTGCCAGCAGTGAGGGGACAGGGGGCACAGATACGCAGTATTTT. This encodes CASSEGTGGTDTQYF.

CDR3 nucleotides: TGTGCCAGTACCGCCCAATATGGGCAGGGAAACAATGAGCAGTTCTTC. It is translated as CASTAQYGQGNNEQFF. The rearrangement uses TRBV19 and TRBJ2-1; weak D call: TRBD1 (5 bases). The V end lost 7 bases, the J end lost 5 bases, and 21 bases lay between the germline ends. This CDR3 spans 16 amino acids. Germline V gene lookup returns CDR1 LNHDA and CDR2 SQIVND (reference sequence).

The rearrangement links TRBV3-1 (or the pseudogene TRBV3-2) to TRBJ1-6; unclear D gene. CDR1 and CDR2 (germline): LGHDT, YNNKEL (reference sequence). The CDR3 totals 13 residues. Trimming removed 5 bases at V and 7 bases at J, with 9 bases between. The CDR3 reads CASSRDSNSPLHF. The CDR3 bases are TGTGCCAGCAGCAGAGATTCGAATTCACCCCTCCACTTT.

The chain carries TRBV5-1 and TRBJ2-7, with D possibly being TRBD1 (6 bases). The CDR3 totals 15 residues. V lost 1 base, J lost 9 bases, and 20 bases lay in between. Germline assignment: CDR1 SGHRS and CDR2 YFSETQ. The CDR3 here is CASSLPDGTQGRQYF. In DNA, the CDR3 is TGCGCCAGCAGCTTGCCGGACGGAACTCAGGGGCGGCAGTACTTC.

The chain is built from TRBV15 and TRBJ2-3; TRBD1 matches 8 bases. Trimming cost V 4 bases and J 0 bases; bases outside gene matches: 6. Germline CDR1 and CDR2: LNHNV and YYDKDF (reference sequence). The CDR3 is made up of 16 amino acids. This CDR3 reads CATSNFQGASTDTQYF. The CDR3 DNA is TGTGCCACCAGCAATTTCCAGGGGGCCAGCACAGATACGCAGTATTTT.

The chain uses TRBV7-9 and TRBJ2-7; 8 nucleotides align to TRBD2. There are 14 residues in the CDR3. The J segment lost 1 base and the V segment lost 5 bases, leaving 4 bases of the junction unmatched. Germline V gene lookup returns CDR1 SEHNR and CDR2 FQNEAQ (reference sequence). CDR3 nucleotide sequence: TGTGCCAGCAGCCGCGGGACTAGATCCTACGAGCAGTACTTC. Its protein product is CASSRGTRSYEQYF.

The V call is TRBV7-3, the J call TRBJ2-1; a possible D gene is TRBD2 (6 bases). The CDR3 covers 16 residues. Trimming cost V 3 bases and J 0 bases, with 12 bases left between them. Germline V gene sequence: CDR1 SGHTA, CDR2 FQGTGA. The CDR3 loop reads CASSLPGGSSYNEQFF. CDR3 DNA sequence: TGTGCCAGCAGCTTGCCTGGGGGGAGCTCCTACAATGAGCAGTTCTTC.

In nucleotides, the CDR3 is TGTGCCAGCGGCTACAGGGGAGAGACCCAGTACTTC. As protein: CASGYRGETQYF. V gene TRBV5-5 combines with J gene TRBJ2-5; 7 positions match TRBD1. Germline loops: CDR1 SGHKS, CDR2 YYEKEE (reference sequence). The V gene end was trimmed by 7 bases and the J gene end by 4 bases; junction bases not matched to a gene: 4. There are 12 residues in the CDR3.

This sequence joins TRBV5-4 and TRBJ2-3; D gene uncertain. The length of the CDR3 is 15 residues. V lost 0 bases to trimming and J lost 2 bases, with 10 bases between them. Germline assignment: CDR1 SGHNT and CDR2 YYREEE (reference sequence). The CDR3 loop reads CASSLAGDFTDTQYF. CDR3 in DNA: TGTGCCAGCAGCTTGGCCGGTGACTTCACAGATACGCAGTATTTT.

J is TRBJ2-3 and V is TRBV3-1 (or the pseudogene TRBV3-2); TRBD1 is a possible D gene (6 bases). V lost 4 bases and J lost 1, with 15 bases in between. This CDR3 is built from 16 residues. Per germline, CDR1 LGHDT and CDR2 YNNKEL (reference sequence). The CDR3 spells CASSRKVRGGTDTQYF. Here the CDR3 DNA reads TGTGCCAGCAGCCGGAAAGTCAGGGGTGGCACAGATACGCAGTATTTT.

V gene TRBV30 combines with J gene TRBJ2-3, with 7 bases matching TRBD1. In germline, CDR1 is GTSNPN, CDR2 SVGIG (reference sequence). The CDR3 runs 11 residues. Trimming removed 3 bases from V and 10 bases from J; junction bases left unmatched: 4. The chain's CDR3 is CAWRTGMAQYF. The DNA of the CDR3 is TGTGCCTGGAGGACAGGGATGGCGCAGTATTTT.

The V and J genes are TRBV6-1 and TRBJ2-7; 7 bases map to TRBD1. This CDR3 is 18 amino acids long. Germline-derived CDR1 and CDR2 are MNHNS and SASEGT. V shed 2 bases and J 1 base; nucleotides not matched to a gene: 14. The CDR3 protein is CASSEHIWDRPASYEQYF. The DNA for the CDR3 is TGTGCCAGCAGTGAACACATTTGGGACAGACCCGCTTCCTACGAGCAGTACTTC.

The gene calls are TRBV10-3 and TRBJ2-7, with D possibly being TRBD1 (5 bases). Trimming cost V 7 bases and J 5 bases, with 15 bases left between them. This CDR3 spans 13 amino acids. Germline CDR1 ENHRY, CDR2 SYGVKD. CDR3 loop: CAITPAGLDEQYF. CDR3 nucleotide sequence: TGTGCCATCACCCCCGCAGGGCTGGACGAGCAGTACTTC.

The chain couples TRBV28 to TRBJ1-1, with D tentatively TRBD1 (5 bases). The CDR3 is 15 amino acids. Trimming left V 2 bases short and J 1 base short, with 11 bases between. Germline values: CDR1 MDHEN, CDR2 SYDVKM. CDR3 loop: CASSLGGAQNTEAFF. CDR3 coding DNA: TGTGCCAGCAGTTTAGGCGGGGCCCAGAACACTGAAGCTTTCTTT. The full variable domain, rest sourced from reference TRBV28 and TRBJ1-1, is DVKVTQSSRYLVKRTGEKVFLECVQDMDHENMFWYRQDPGLGLRLIYFSYDVKMKEKGDIPEGYSVSREKKERFSLILESASTNQTSMYLCASSLGGAQNTEAFFGQGTRLTVV.

The chain combines TRBV7-6 with TRBJ1-6, with 7 bases lining up with TRBD1. The germline gives CDR1 SGHVS, CDR2 FNYEAQ. The CDR3 has 19 amino acids. V trimming: 1 base; J trimming: 0 bases; junction bases outside the gene matches: 9. The CDR3 here is CASSLEGGRGSSYNSPLHF. The CDR3 bases are TGTGCCAGCAGCTTAGAGGGGGGCAGGGGGAGCTCCTATAATTCACCCCTCCACTTT. The full variable domain, with the rest looked up from reference TRBV7-6 and TRBJ1-6, is GAGVSQSPRYKVTKRGQDVALRCDPISGHVSLYWYRQALGQGPEFLTYFNYEAQQDKSGLPNDRFSAERPEGSISTLTIQRTEQRDSAMYRCASSLEGGRGSSYNSPLHFGNGTRLTVT.

The genes are TRBV19 and TRBJ2-5; no clear D gene. The CDR3 sequence is 11 residues long. Trimming removed 6 bases from V and 4 bases from J, with 6 bases in between. The V gene's germline CDR1 is LNHDA and CDR2 SQIVND (reference sequence). As DNA, the CDR3 is TGTGCCAGTAGCCTCCGAGAGACCCAGTACTTC. Translation gives CASSLRETQYF.

DNA for the CDR3: TGCGCCAGCAGCCAGCCCCTATTGGGACACCAGAACACTGAAGCTTTCTTT. Its protein is CASSQPLLGHQNTEAFF. The genes are TRBV4-1 and TRBJ1-1; tentative D call: TRBD1 (6 bases). CDR3 length: 17 residues. CDR1 and CDR2 from the germline V gene are MGHRA and YSYEKL. V was pared by 3 bases and J by 1 base, with 18 bases between.

This clone was observed once. V gene TRBV7-3 combines with J gene TRBJ1-5; 8 bases fit TRBD1. This CDR3 spans 15 amino acids. V gave up 6 bases and J gave up 5 bases; unmatched junction bases: 9. CDR1 and CDR2 (germline): SGHTA, FQGTGA. The CDR3 spells CASSRTGTGDQPQHF. The CDR3 region has the DNA TGTGCCAGCAGTCGGACCGGGACAGGTGATCAGCCCCAGCATTTT.

The chain recombines TRBV4-2 with TRBJ1-5; unclear D gene. Trimming cost V 0 bases and J 6 bases, with 12 bases left between them. Looked up from germline, CDR1 is LGHNA and CDR2 is YNFKEQ. The CDR3 runs 15 residues. This CDR3 reads CASSQELLVSQPQHF. The CDR3 DNA sequence: TGTGCCAGCAGCCAAGAGCTTTTAGTAAGTCAGCCCCAGCATTTT.

The chain combines TRBV6-5 with TRBJ2-7, with TRBD2 as a possible D gene (7 bases). V lost 4 bases to trimming and J lost 6 bases, with 10 bases between them. The CDR3 is 12 amino acids. Germline V gives CDR1 MNHEY, CDR2 SVGAGI. The chain's CDR3 is CASSWGGAEQYF. CDR3 bases: TGTGCCAGCAGTTGGGGGGGGGCCGAGCAGTACTTC.

CDR3 loop: CASSFGPGDEAFF. In nucleotides, the CDR3 is TGCGCCAGCAGTTTCGGACCGGGGGATGAAGCTTTCTTT. V and J are TRBV5-1 and TRBJ1-1; D possibly corresponds to TRBD1 (5 bases). The CDR3 runs to 13 residues. Germline lookup yields CDR1 SGHRS and CDR2 YFSETQ. Trimming pared 5 bases from V and 7 bases from J, leaving 15 bases between.

The chain combines TRBV14 with TRBJ1-6; 11 bases are a match to TRBD1. CDR1 is SGHDN and CDR2 is FVKESK in the germline V gene. The CDR3 spans 17 residues. V lost 1 base and J lost 9; bases outside the gene matches: 8. As DNA, the CDR3 is TGTGCCAGCAGCCAAGGTCGGACAGGGGGCCGTTCTTCACCCCTCCACTTT. The encoded protein is CASSQGRTGGRSSPLHF.

The rearrangement uses TRBV10-3 and TRBJ2-5; 10 bases map to TRBD2. V trimming: 0 bases; J trimming: 5 bases; junction bases outside the gene matches: 6. CDR3 length: 16 residues. Germline V gene lookup returns CDR1 ENHRY and CDR2 SYGVKD. CDR3 protein: CAISESSSGGGETQYF. CDR3 DNA: TGTGCCATCAGTGAGTCGTCTAGCGGGGGAGGGGAGACCCAGTACTTC.

J is TRBJ1-1 and V is TRBV2, with D perhaps matching TRBD1 (5 bases). This CDR3 comprises 15 residues. Germline CDR1 SNHLY, CDR2 FYNNEI. Trimming took off 6 bases at V and 5 bases at J, with 19 bases between the two ends. The CDR3 DNA follows: TGTGCCAGCAGCGCCGGAGGGCAGGGTAGAACTGAAGCTTTCTTT. Its protein is CASSAGGQGRTEAFF. Combining the CDR3 with reference TRBV2 and TRBJ1-1 gives the whole variable domain EPEVTQTPSHQVTQMGQEVILRCVPISNHLYFYWYRQILGQKVEFLVSFYNNEISEKSEIFDDQFSVERPDGSNFTLKIRSTKLEDSAMYFCASSAGGQGRTEAFFGQGTRLTVV.